This T cell receptor beta chain comes out of a study of CD8+ T cells in alopecia areata. Study details: Treated patients were given oral tofacitinib, which was dosed at 5 to 10 mg twice daily.

With V trimmed by 3 bases and J by 9 bases, 8 bases remained unmatched. The CDR3 consists of 15 residues. Germline V lookup: CDR1 LNHDA, CDR2 SQIVND (reference sequence). Reverse transcription of extracted RNA yielded cDNA, which provided the sequencing template. Only in-frame clones appear in the TCRdb table, and some are missing; sequencing was by immunoSEQ multiplex PCR. The table shows about 150,000 clones, with roughly three fifths occurring only once. The specimen comprised CD4+ T cells sorted from blood, sampled at week 0. The chain uses TRBV19 and TRBJ2-1; 10 bases line up with TRBD1. The source is a human donor with alopecia areata. CDR3 sequence reads: CASSIWTGGIIEQFF. The CDR3 region has the DNA TGTGCCAGTAGTATTTGGACAGGGGGGATCATTGAGCAGTTCTTC.